This TCR beta chain was recorded in a study of T cell repertoires in ileal Crohn's disease. Study-wide context: The M6 sample came from neoterminal ileum during colonoscopy after surgery. General study results and limits: Compared with non-smokers, active smokers at surgery showed more clonal expansions.

A word on this clone: Its antigen is unidentified.

The data were produced by immunoSEQ multiplex PCR, yet TCRdb's version contains in-frame clones alone and is incomplete. The data hold more than 13,000 clones, with over 70% observed a single time. Between the trimmed V and J ends, which lost 8 bases and 1 base, there was a span of 11 bases. The germline V gene encodes CDR1 LNHDA and CDR2 SQIVND (reference sequence). The CDR3 contains 14 residues. The time point is: neoterminal ileum biopsy at postoperative endoscopy, about 6 months after surgery. The TCR sequence derives from an adult with Crohn's disease. The rearrangement links TRBV19 to TRBJ2-2; TRBD1 might be the D (5 bases). The sample was ileal tissue. DNA of the CDR3: TGTGCCAGTGCGGTTCAGGGGAACACCGGGGAGCTGTTTTTT. Its translation: CASAVQGNTGELFF.